The present entry profiles one T cell receptor beta chain with its context. Its antigen is as yet unknown. V lost 4 bases, J lost 7 bases, and 4 bases stayed unmatched. The CDR3 consists of 14 residues. Germline assignment: CDR1 LNHDA and CDR2 SQIVND (reference sequence). Amplified TCR beta CDR3 regions came from RNA transcripts. TCR CDR3 regions were first amplified by RT-PCR with HTBI primers. TCRdb itself ran the multiplex PCR reads through MiXCR, one entry per CDR3 protein. Among fewer than 900,000 distinct CDR3 sequences listed, under 20% were seen once. This specimen belongs to a study of T cells in Graves' hyperthyroidism and ophthalmopathy. About the research overall: Blood was drawn when the patient was first diagnosed and still untreated. Study-level findings and limits: Through a model of 13 V-J features, ophthalmopathy was separated from stable hyperthyroidism. Blood also showed most of the thyroid clonotypes that were expanded above 0.001.

The rearrangement links TRBV19 to TRBJ1-5; 10 bases fit TRBD1. The specimen was blood. This sequence was found in a woman in her 50s with Graves' hyperthyroidism that later progressed to Graves' ophthalmopathy. CDR3 residues: CASSTGQGVQPQHF. The DNA of the CDR3 is TGTGCCAGTAGTACCGGACAGGGGGTACAGCCCCAGCATTTT.